Reported below is one TCR beta chain. The antigen remains undetermined. The CDR3 spans 15 residues. Trimming cost V 5 bases and J 5 bases, with 16 bases left between them. Per germline, CDR1 SGHTA and CDR2 FQGNSA. The data belong to a study of T cell responses to AZD1222 COVID-19 vaccine. Study-wide background: Combined were second doses at about 4 or about 12 weeks.

Generated by immunoSEQ multiplex PCR, the TCRdb table keeps only in-frame clones and is missing some. The table has some 130,000 clones, about 90% seen once; the top ten hold 1.5% to 2%. Study-level findings and limits: Compared with day 0, the breadth and depth of the Spike-specific TCR repertoire rose significantly after two doses of AZD1222. Possibly, clonal diversity was underestimated; donors were largely white British and included more females.

The material was peripheral blood, obtained on day 0 of AZD1222 vaccination. This chain joins TRBV7-2 and TRBJ1-5, with a possible D match to TRBD1 (5 bases). This TCR was recovered from an adult in good health. CDR3 coding DNA: TGTGCCAGCAGCCTCTCGGGGCATTTGGATCAGCCCCAGCATTTT. It translates to CASSLSGHLDQPQHF. The whole variable domain, filled in from reference TRBV7-2 and TRBJ1-5, reads GAGVSQSPSNKVTEKGKDVELRCDPISGHTALYWYRQSLGQGLEFLIYFQGNSAPDKSGLPSDRFSAERTGGSVSTLTIQRTQQEDSAVYLCASSLSGHLDQPQHFGDGTRLSIL.